The 3 T cell receptor beta chains below were found in one sample sequenced in a study of neurological immune-mediated disorders. Via MiXCR, TCRdb re-called the 5' RACE reads, giving one row per CDR3 protein. The sample consists of 30,000 or so distinct CDR3 sequences, about 16% of them appearing once. Sequenced: PBMCs. The receptors derive from a man aged 65 to 79 in good health.

The J gene is TRBJ2-1, the V gene TRBV6-6, with TRBD2 as a possible D gene (6 bases). This CDR3 spans 14 amino acids. Germline V gives CDR1 MNHNY, CDR2 SVGAGI (reference sequence). V was cut by 7 bases and J by 2 bases, with 12 bases left in between. CDR3: CASTAAGPYNEQFF. The CDR3 region has the DNA TGTGCCAGCACTGCCGCGGGACCCTACAATGAGCAGTTCTTC.

The table lists this clonotype with many counts. This rearrangement joins TRBV12-3 or TRBV12-4 to TRBJ2-3; TRBD2 aligns across 11 bases. This CDR3 region has 15 residues. The J segment lost 6 bases and the V segment lost 1 base, leaving 3 bases of the junction unmatched. The CDR3 nucleotides are TGTGCCAGCAGTTTAGTCCTAGCGGGGGGCGATACGCAGTATTTT. Translating gives CASSLVLAGGDTQYF.

This chain joins TRBV20-1 and TRBJ2-3, with TRBD1 identical over 8 bases. From germline, CDR1 is DFQATT and CDR2 SNEGSKA (reference sequence). V gave up 6 bases and J gave up 0 bases; unmatched junction bases: 8. The CDR3 loop spans 15 amino acids. This CDR3 is CSATGDRRSTDTQYF. CDR3 in DNA: TGCAGTGCAACAGGGGACAGGAGAAGCACAGATACGCAGTATTTT.